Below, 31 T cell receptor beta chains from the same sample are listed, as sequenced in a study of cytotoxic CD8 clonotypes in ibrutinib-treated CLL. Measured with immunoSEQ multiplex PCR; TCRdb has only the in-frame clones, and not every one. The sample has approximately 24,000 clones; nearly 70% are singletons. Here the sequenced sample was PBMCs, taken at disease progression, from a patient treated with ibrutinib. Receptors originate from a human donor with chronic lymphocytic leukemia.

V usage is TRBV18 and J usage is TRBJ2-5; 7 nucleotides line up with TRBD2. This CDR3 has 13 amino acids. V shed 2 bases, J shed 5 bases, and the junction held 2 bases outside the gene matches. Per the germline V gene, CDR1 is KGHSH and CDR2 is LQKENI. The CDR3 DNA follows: TGTGCCAGCTCACCAGGGAGGGAGGAGACCCAGTACTTC. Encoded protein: CASSPGREETQYF. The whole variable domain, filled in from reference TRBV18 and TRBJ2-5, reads NAGVMQNPRHLVRRRGQEARLRCSPMKGHSHVYWYRQLPEEGLKFMVYLQKENIIDESGMPKERFSAEFPKEGPSILRIQQVVRGDSAAYFCASSPGREETQYFGPGTRLLVL.

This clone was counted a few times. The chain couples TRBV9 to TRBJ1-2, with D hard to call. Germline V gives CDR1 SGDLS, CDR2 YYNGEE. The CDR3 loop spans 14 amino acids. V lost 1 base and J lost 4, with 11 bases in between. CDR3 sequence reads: CASSVFPGSYGYTF. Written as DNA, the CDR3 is TGTGCCAGCAGCGTATTCCCGGGGAGCTATGGCTACACCTTC.

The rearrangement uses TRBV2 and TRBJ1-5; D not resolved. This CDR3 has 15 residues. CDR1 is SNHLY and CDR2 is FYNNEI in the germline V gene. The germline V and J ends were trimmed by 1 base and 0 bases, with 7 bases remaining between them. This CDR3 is CASSEGVYSNQPQHF. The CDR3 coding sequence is TGTGCCAGCAGTGAAGGTGTCTATAGCAATCAGCCCCAGCATTTT.

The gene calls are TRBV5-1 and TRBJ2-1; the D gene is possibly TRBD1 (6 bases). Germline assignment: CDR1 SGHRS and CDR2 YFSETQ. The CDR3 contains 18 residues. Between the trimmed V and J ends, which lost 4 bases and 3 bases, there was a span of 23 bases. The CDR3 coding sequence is TGCGCCAGCAGCCCTATTACAACTCAGGGGAATAGCTACAATGAGCAGTTCTTC. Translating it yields CASSPITTQGNSYNEQFF.

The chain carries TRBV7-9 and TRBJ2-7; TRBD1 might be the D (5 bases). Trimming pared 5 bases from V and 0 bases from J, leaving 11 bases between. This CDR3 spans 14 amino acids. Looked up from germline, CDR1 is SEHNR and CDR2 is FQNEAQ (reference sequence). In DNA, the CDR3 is TGTGCCAGCAGCCAGACAGTACACTCCTACGAGCAGTACTTC. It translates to CASSQTVHSYEQYF.

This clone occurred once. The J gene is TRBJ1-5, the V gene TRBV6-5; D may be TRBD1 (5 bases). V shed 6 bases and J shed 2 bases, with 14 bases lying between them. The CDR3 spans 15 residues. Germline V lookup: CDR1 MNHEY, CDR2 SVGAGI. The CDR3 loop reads CASSRQWGGNQPQHF. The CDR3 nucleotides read TGTGCCAGCAGCCGCCAATGGGGGGGCAATCAGCCCCAGCATTTT.

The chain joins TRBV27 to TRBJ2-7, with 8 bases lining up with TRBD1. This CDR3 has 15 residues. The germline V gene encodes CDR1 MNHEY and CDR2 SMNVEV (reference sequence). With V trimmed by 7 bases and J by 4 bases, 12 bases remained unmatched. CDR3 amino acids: CASILPPTGEYEQYF. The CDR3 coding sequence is TGTGCCAGCATCTTGCCCCCGACAGGGGAGTACGAGCAGTACTTC.

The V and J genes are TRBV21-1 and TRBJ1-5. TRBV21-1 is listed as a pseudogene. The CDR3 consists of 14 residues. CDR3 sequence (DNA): TGTGCCAGCAGCAAAGCATCAGTTATAGCACCCCAGCATTTT. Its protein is CASSKASVIAPQHF.

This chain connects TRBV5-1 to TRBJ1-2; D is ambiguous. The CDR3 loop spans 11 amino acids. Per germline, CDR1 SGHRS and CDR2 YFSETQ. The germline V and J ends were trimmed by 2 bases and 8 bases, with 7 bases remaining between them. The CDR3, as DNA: TGCGCCAGCAGCTTCGACGGGGGCTACACCTTC. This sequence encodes CASSFDGGYTF.

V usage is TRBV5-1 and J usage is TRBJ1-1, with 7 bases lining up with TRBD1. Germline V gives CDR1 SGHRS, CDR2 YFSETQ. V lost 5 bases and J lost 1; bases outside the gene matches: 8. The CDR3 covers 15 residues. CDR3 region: CASRRATGRNTEAFF. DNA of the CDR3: TGCGCCAGCAGACGGGCGACAGGGCGGAACACTGAAGCTTTCTTT.

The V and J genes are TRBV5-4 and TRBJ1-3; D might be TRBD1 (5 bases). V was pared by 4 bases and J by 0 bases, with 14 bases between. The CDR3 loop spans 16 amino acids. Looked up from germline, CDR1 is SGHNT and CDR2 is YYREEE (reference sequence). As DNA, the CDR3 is TGTGCCAGCAGCACCGGGCGGGGGAGCTCTGGAAACACCATATATTTT. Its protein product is CASSTGRGSSGNTIYF.

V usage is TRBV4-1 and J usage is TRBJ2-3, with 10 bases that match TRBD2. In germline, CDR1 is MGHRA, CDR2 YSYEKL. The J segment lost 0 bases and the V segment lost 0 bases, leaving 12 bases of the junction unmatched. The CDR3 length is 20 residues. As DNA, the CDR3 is TGCGCCAGCAGCCAAGAAGGCGCGCTAGCGGGGGCCTCTAGCACAGATACGCAGTATTTT. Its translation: CASSQEGALAGASSTDTQYF.

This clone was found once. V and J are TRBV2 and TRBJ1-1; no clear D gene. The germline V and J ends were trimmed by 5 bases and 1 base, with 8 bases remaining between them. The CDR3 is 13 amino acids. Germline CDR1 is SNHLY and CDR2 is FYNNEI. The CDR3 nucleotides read TGTGCCAGCAGTCGAGGAGAGAACACTGAAGCTTTCTTT. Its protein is CASSRGENTEAFF.

The CDR3 protein is CASNGRGSGYTF. For the CDR3, the DNA is TGTGCCAGCAACGGCAGGGGGAGCGGCTACACCTTC. The chain uses TRBV9 and TRBJ1-2; 7 nucleotides match TRBD1. CDR3 length equals 12 residues. The trim removed 6 bases at V and 8 bases at J, leaving 7 bases unmatched. CDR1 and CDR2 from the germline V gene are SGDLS and YYNGEE.

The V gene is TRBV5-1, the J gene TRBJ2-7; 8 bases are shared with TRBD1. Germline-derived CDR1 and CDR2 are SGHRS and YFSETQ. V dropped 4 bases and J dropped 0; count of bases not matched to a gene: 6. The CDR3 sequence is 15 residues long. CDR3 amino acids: CASSPRQGPSYEQYF. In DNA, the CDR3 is TGCGCCAGCAGCCCAAGACAGGGGCCCTCCTACGAGCAGTACTTC. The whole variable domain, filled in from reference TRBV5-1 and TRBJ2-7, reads KAGVTQTPRYLIKTRGQQVTLSCSPISGHRSVSWYQQTPGQGLQFLFEYFSETQRNKGNFPGRFSGRQFSNSRSEMNVSTLELGDSALYLCASSPRQGPSYEQYFGPGTRLTVT.

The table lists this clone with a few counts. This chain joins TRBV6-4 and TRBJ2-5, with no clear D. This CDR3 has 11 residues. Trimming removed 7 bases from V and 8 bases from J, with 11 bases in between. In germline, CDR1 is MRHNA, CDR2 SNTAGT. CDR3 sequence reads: CASTESGTQYF. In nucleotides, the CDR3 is TGTGCCAGCACCGAATCGGGTACCCAGTACTTC.

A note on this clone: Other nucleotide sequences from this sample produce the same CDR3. CDR3 nucleotides: TGTGCCAGCAGTTACGGACAGGGCGTTCAGCCCCAGCATTTT. Translation: CASSYGQGVQPQHF. V gene TRBV6-5 combines with J gene TRBJ1-5, with TRBD1 matching over 8 bases. Looked up from germline, CDR1 is MNHEY and CDR2 is SVGAGI. Germline trimming cut 2 bases from V and 6 bases from J; bases unmatched to any gene: 3. The CDR3 runs to 14 residues.

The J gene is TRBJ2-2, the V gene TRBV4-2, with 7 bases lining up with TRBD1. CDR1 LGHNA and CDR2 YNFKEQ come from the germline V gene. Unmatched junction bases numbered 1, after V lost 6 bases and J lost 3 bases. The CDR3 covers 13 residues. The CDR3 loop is CASRDRDTGELFF. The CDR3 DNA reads TGTGCCAGCAGAGACAGGGACACCGGGGAGCTGTTTTTT.

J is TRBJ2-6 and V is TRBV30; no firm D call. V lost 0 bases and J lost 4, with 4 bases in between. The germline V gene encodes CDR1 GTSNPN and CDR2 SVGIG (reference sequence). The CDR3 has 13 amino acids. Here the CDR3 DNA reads TGTGCCTGGAGTGTACACGGGGCCAACGTCCTGACTTTC. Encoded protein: CAWSVHGANVLTF. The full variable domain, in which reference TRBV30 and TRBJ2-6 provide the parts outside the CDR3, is SQTIHQWPATLVQPVGSPLSLECTVEGTSNPNLYWYRQAAGRGLQLLFYSVGIGQISSEVPQNLSASRPQDRQFILSSKKLLLSDSGFYLCAWSVHGANVLTFGAGSRLTVL.

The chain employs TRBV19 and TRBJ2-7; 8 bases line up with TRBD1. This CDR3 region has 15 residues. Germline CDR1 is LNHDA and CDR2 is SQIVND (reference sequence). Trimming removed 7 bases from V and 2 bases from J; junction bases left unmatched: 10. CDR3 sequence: CASTRGQGLAYEQYF. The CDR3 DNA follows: TGTGCCAGTACCCGCGGACAGGGCCTCGCCTACGAGCAGTACTTC. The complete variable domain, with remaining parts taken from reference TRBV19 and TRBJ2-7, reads DGGITQSPKYLFRKEGQNVTLSCEQNLNHDAMYWYRQDPGQGLRLIYYSQIVNDFQKGDIAEGYSVSREKKESFPLTVTSAQKNPTAFYLCASTRGQGLAYEQYFGPGTRLTVT.

DNA for the CDR3: TGTGCCAGCAGCTTAAGTTGGTCGACACTCTACTCCTACGAGCAGTACTTC. It codes for CASSLSWSTLYSYEQYF. This chain uses TRBV7-9 with TRBJ2-7; D unresolved. Trimming stripped 2 bases from V and 0 bases from J, with 17 bases between. This CDR3 comprises 17 residues. Germline lookup yields CDR1 SEHNR and CDR2 FQNEAQ (reference sequence).

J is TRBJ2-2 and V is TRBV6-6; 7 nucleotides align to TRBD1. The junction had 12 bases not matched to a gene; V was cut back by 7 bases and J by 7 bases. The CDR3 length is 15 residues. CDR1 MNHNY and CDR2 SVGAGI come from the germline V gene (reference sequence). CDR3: CASTLRDSGVGELFF. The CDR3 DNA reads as TGTGCCAGCACCCTGAGGGACAGTGGGGTCGGGGAGCTGTTTTTT.

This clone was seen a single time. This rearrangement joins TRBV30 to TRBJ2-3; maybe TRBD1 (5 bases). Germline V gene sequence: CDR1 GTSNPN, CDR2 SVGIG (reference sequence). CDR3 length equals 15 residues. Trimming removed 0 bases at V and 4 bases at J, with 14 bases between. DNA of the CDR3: TGTGCCTGGAGTGTAAACAAGGGGTCAGCAGATACGCAGTATTTT. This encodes CAWSVNKGSADTQYF. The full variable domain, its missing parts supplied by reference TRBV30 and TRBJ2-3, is SQTIHQWPATLVQPVGSPLSLECTVEGTSNPNLYWYRQAAGRGLQLLFYSVGIGQISSEVPQNLSASRPQDRQFILSSKKLLLSDSGFYLCAWSVNKGSADTQYFGPGTRLTVL.

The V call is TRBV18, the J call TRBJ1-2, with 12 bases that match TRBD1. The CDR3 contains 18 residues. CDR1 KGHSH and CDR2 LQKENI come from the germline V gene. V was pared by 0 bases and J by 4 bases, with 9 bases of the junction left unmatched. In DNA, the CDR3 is TGTGCCAGCTCACCACCCGGGACAGGGGGCGAAGGGGGCTATGGCTACACCTTC. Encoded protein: CASSPPGTGGEGGYGYTF.

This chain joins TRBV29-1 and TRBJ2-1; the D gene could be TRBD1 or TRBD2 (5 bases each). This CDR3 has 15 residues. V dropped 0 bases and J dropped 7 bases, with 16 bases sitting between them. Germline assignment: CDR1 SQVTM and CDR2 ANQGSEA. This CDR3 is CSVEERQGRGNEQFF. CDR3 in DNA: TGCAGCGTTGAAGAGAGGCAGGGCCGGGGAAATGAGCAGTTCTTC.

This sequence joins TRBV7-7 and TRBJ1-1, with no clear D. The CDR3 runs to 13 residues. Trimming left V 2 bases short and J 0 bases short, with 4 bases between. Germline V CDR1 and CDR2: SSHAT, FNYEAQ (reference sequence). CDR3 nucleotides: TGTGCCAGCAGCTTACAAGTGAACACTGAAGCTTTCTTT. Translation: CASSLQVNTEAFF.

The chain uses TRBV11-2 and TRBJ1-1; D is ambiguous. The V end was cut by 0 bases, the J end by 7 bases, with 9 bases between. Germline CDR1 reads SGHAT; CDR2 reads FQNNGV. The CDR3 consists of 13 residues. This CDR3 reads CASSLEPRFEAFF. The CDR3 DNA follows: TGTGCCAGCAGCTTAGAGCCAAGATTTGAAGCTTTCTTT.

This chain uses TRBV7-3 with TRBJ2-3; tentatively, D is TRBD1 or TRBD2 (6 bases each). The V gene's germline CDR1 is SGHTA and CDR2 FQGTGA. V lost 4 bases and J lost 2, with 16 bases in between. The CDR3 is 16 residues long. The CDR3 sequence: CASSSGTGAHTDTQYF. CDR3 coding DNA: TGTGCCAGCAGCTCCGGTACGGGGGCCCACACAGATACGCAGTATTTT.

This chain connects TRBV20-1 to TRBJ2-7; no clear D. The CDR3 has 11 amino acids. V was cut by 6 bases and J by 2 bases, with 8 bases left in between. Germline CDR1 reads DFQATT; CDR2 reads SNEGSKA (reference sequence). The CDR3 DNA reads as TGCAGTGCCATCTGGGCCTACGAGCAGTACTTC. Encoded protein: CSAIWAYEQYF.

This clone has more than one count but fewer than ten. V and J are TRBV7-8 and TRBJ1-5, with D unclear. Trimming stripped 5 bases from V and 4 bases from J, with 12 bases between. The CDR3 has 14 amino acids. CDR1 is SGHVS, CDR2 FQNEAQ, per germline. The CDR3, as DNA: TGTGCCAGCAGCGAAGCGGGAGAGAATCAGCCCCAGCATTTT. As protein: CASSEAGENQPQHF.

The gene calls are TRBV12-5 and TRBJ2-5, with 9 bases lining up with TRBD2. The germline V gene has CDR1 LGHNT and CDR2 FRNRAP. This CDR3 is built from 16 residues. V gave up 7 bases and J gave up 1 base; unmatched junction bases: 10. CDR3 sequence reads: CASDPGGGGGQETQYF. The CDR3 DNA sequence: TGTGCTAGTGACCCGGGTGGCGGGGGGGGCCAAGAGACCCAGTACTTC.